This is a list of T cell receptor beta chains from one sample in a study of blood T cell repertoires in COVID-19. TCRdb's table, derived via immunoSEQ multiplex PCR, lists solely in-frame clones and lacks some. The sample records over 200,000 clones, approximately 90% being singletons. The sequencing sample was made of PBMCs or T cells enriched from blood (not recorded which). These receptors came from a man younger than 35 with acute COVID-19. CDR3s leave out the opening cysteine and the closing phenylalanine or tryptophan. The order of the fields is J gene, V gene, CDR3 protein.

J: TRBJ2-1; V: TRBV6-1; CDR3: ASSGRGDRGEHNEQF
J: TRBJ1-1; V: TRBV7-3; CDR3: ASSTVGGTEAF
J: TRBJ1-1; V: TRBV6-6; CDR3: ASSTGTGATAF
J: TRBJ1-2; V: TRBV7-9; CDR3: ASSPYSGTDIYT
J: TRBJ1-4; V: TRBV29-1; CDR3: SVREKLF
J: TRBJ2-1; V: TRBV14; CDR3: ASSQHLGLAGDEQF
J: TRBJ2-3; V: TRBV7-2; CDR3: ASSPRPGQGADTQY
J: TRBJ1-1; V: TRBV5-1; CDR3: ASSLEKASLSGTEAF
J: TRBJ2-1; V: TRBV2; CDR3: ASISGSNEQF
J: TRBJ2-2; V: TRBV2; CDR3: ASNDPPGAGVGTGELF
J: TRBJ1-3; V: TRBV5-1; CDR3: ASSSGTVGNTIY
J: TRBJ2-1; V: TRBV28; CDR3: ASSSRDRRNEQF
J: TRBJ1-1; V: TRBV19; CDR3: ASTLGQGNTEAF
J: TRBJ2-3; V: TRBV11-2; CDR3: ASSPTHGTDTQY
J: TRBJ2-7; V: TRBV7-3; CDR3: ASSLDRSTREQY
J: TRBJ1-5; V: TRBV28; CDR3: ASRPTGYFQPQH
J: TRBJ1-2; V: TRBV28; CDR3: ASSLLAGGHNYGYT
J: TRBJ1-1; V: TRBV19; CDR3: ASSPSYLPGTEAF
J: TRBJ1-1; V: TRBV4-1; CDR3: ASSVGGSDTEAF
J: TRBJ1-4; V: TRBV5-1; CDR3: ASSSTGDEKLF
J: TRBJ2-7; V: TRBV5-6; CDR3: ASSWGDRGSGEQY
J: TRBJ2-5; V: TRBV27; CDR3: ASSLGVRGETQY
J: TRBJ1-6; V: TRBV4-2; CDR3: ASSPRSRGSPLH
J: TRBJ2-4; V: TRBV28; CDR3: ASSLWGGLAKNIQY
J: TRBJ1-1; V: TRBV5-1; CDR3: ASSPRTSSNTEAF
J: TRBJ1-2; V: TRBV3-1/TRBV3-2; CDR3: ASSQRGFYGYT
J: TRBJ2-1; V: TRBV28; CDR3: ASSSRQGASNEQF
J: TRBJ1-6; V: TRBV28; CDR3: ASSSPTGAPYNSPLH
J: TRBJ2-5; V: TRBV24-1; CDR3: ATSDFSRGGETQY
J: TRBJ1-4; V: TRBV15; CDR3: ATSRDSVATNEKLF
J: TRBJ2-2; V: TRBV28; CDR3: ASSLFTNTGELF
J: TRBJ2-3; V: TRBV4-1; CDR3: ASSQGLIPSHTDTQY
J: TRBJ2-5; V: TRBV5-1; CDR3: ASSLVAGGPLQETQY
J: TRBJ1-6; V: TRBV13; CDR3: ASSLSGRNSPLH
J: TRBJ1-1; V: TRBV7-8; CDR3: ASSFQGGTEAF